Sequencing of this TCR beta chain was carried out in a study of Tregs in tolerant kidney transplant recipients (dated by TCRdb to about 2019). General notes on the study: The study used TCRbeta sequencing to identify donor-specific regulatory T cells before combined kidney and bone marrow transplantation, then tracked those cells after transplant.

For TCRbeta CDR3 sequencing, genomic DNA from the sorted cells was extracted using the QIAGEN DNeasy Blood and Tissue Kit. High-throughput TCRbeta CDR3 sequencing was carried out commercially through immunoSEQ, with PCR amplification with bias correction and internal controls included. The study's own analysis went as follows. Unique productive TCRbeta sequences were defined by CDR3 nucleotide sequence where primers matched, and otherwise by CDR3 amino acid sequence together with Vbeta and Jbeta genes. As a correction for sorting error, sequences shared between sorted populations at a frequency ratio of 2:1 or less were discarded, and the remaining shared sequences were assigned to the higher population. Donor-reactive sequences were defined as at least 5-fold expanded in CFSE-low cells versus unstimulated cells, with frequency of at least 0.01% in CFSE-low cells. Repertoire divergence was quantified by Jensen-Shannon divergence calculated from the top 100 TCRbeta sequences ranked by frequency. For any sample with multiple sequencing runs, sorting error was corrected in each run separately before the runs were pooled. In TCRdb, the immuneACCESS table is reduced to in-frame sequences with V and J assigned. These tables do not hold every clone; where another copy was compared, an unresolved V gene accounts for under half, and the others remain unexplained. The DNA was the basis for D and trimming; V, J and clone size are from that table. This sample has about 52,000 clones in its table, and 90% to 95% of those were observed once. 13% to 15% of the sample lies in the top ten.

Concerning this clone: Its cognate antigen has yet to be identified. It has no much larger one-base neighbor in the sample; base qualities were not kept.

Broad study findings and their caveats: Because the PCR primers were changed over time for some patients, nucleotide-level comparison could not be performed across the samples from those patients. Biological reproducibility was not directly addressed, though technical replication error appeared minimal. The most biologically relevant and donor-specific TCRbeta repertoire appeared to be identified by expanding Tregs with activated donor B cells. In tolerant patients, donor-specific Tregs expanded more than Tregs overall, which suggests antigen-driven rather than nonspecific expansion. Because only a small number of patients were included, the study had limitations, and the results will need to be validated in larger populations as well as under other immunosuppression protocols.

Related donors were used in the transplants with nonmyeloablative bone marrow transplantation, and mixed chimerism was transient in the human trials. Unstimulated Tregs (CD4+CD25+CD127-), CD4+ non-Tregs (CD4+CD25-), CD4 and CD8 cells were FACS-sorted from thawed PBMCs. The patients were several recipients of combined kidney and bone marrow transplants from the ITN036ST trial, and samples were available only from these trial subjects. Healthy control blood was separated into PBMCs by Ficoll density gradient and cryopreserved, and patient PBMCs were collected both before and after transplant. CDR1 PRHDT and CDR2 FYEKMQ were looked up in the germline V gene (reference sequence). Including cysteine and phenylalanine, the CDR3 has 15 amino acids. Kept here is only the CDR3 DNA, which spans 45 bases and is read in frame from base 1. The germline ends are 16 bases apart after V is trimmed by 6 bases and J by 4 bases.

The sample was CD8+ T cells from blood (PBMCs), taken 24 months after the transplant. This TCR was recovered from a human patient who received a combined kidney and bone marrow transplant. Some T cells may derive from the graft donor when a transplant has been performed. The rearrangement joined TRBV13 to TRBJ1-3, with TRBD1 as a weak D call on 6 bases. This receptor has the CDR3 CASSEGRGAGNTIYF. The nucleotide sequence is TGTGCCAGCAGTGAGGGCAGGGGAGCCGGAAACACCATATATTTT.